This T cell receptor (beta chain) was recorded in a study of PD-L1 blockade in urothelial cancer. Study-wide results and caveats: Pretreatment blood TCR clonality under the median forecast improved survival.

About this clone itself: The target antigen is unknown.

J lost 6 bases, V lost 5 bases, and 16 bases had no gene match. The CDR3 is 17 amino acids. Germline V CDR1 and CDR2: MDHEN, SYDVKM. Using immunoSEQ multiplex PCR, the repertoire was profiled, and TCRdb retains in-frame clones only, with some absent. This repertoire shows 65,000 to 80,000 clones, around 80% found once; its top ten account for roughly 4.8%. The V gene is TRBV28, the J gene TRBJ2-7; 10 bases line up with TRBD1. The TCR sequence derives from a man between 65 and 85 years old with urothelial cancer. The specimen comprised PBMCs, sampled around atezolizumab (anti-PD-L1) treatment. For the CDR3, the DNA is TGTGCCAGCAGTAGAAACACTTGGGACAGGGGAGCATTCGAGCAGTACTTC. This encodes CASSRNTWDRGAFEQYF. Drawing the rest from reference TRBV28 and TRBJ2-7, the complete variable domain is DVKVTQSSRYLVKRTGEKVFLECVQDMDHENMFWYRQDPGLGLRLIYFSYDVKMKEKGDIPEGYSVSREKKERFSLILESASTNQTSMYLCASSRNTWDRGAFEQYFGPGTRLTVT.